The rows below give T cell receptor beta chains drawn from one sample of a study of long-term antiretroviral therapy in people with HIV. Some clones are missing from TCRdb's copy, which holds only in-frame ones; the method was immunoSEQ multiplex PCR. The sample lists under 35,000 clones, 70% to 90% occurring once. The source was unsorted PBMCs, collected 1.1 years after starting antiretroviral therapy. These receptor sequences come from a man between 18 and 35 years old with HIV. Both conserved end residues are part of each CDR3. The order of the fields is D gene, J gene, V gene, clone size, CDR3 DNA, CDR3 protein. The D gene is left open where the match is weak. Rows may omit the clone size; those that give it use once, few, many or a size class.

TRBD1	TRBJ1-2	TRBV28	.	TGTGCCAGCAGTATCCCCGGGGGGACAGGGAAGTATGGCTACACCTTC	CASSIPGGTGKYGYTF
.	TRBJ2-3	TRBV6-4	.	TGTGCCAGCAGTGAAACGGGCACAGATACGCAGTATTTT	CASSETGTDTQYF
.	TRBJ1-6	TRBV27	few	TGTGCCAGCAGTTTTCTACACGGAAATTCACCCCTCCACTTT	CASSFLHGNSPLHF
TRBD1	TRBJ2-7	TRBV19	medium-sized	TGTGCCAGTAGTATCGGGACAGGGGAATACGAGCAGTACTTC	CASSIGTGEYEQYF
.	TRBJ1-1	TRBV30	.	TGTGCCTGGAGTGTAATCTCGGCGGCGGATGAAGCTTTCTTT	CAWSVISAADEAFF
TRBD1	TRBJ2-7	TRBV10-3	few	TGTGCCATCAGCCCGGGACAGGGTTTGTCCGAGCAGTACTTC	CAISPGQGLSEQYF
.	TRBJ2-1	TRBV30	once	TGTGCCTCAGCCGGGACGGAATACAATGAGCAGTTCTTC	CASAGTEYNEQFF
TRBD1	TRBJ2-1	TRBV30	.	TGTGGAGTGGGACAGGGGTTCAGTGAGCAGTTCTTC	CGVGQGFSEQFF
.	TRBJ2-7	TRBV9	.	TGTGCCAGCAGCTCACCTCTAGGGTACGAGCAGTACTTC	CASSSPLGYEQYF
.	TRBJ2-1	TRBV4-2	.	TGTGCCAGCAGCCAAGATCCGGGTCCAGACTATGAGCAGTTCTTC	CASSQDPGPDYEQFF
.	TRBJ2-3	TRBV2	.	TGTGCCAGCAGTGACCCTAGCGAAAGCACAGATACGCAGTATTTT	CASSDPSESTDTQYF
TRBD1	TRBJ1-2	TRBV28	.	TGTGCCAGCAGTAAAGAGACAGGGGCCGCGTACTATGGCTACACCTTC	CASSKETGAAYYGYTF
TRBD1	TRBJ1-2	TRBV6-6	.	TGTGCCAGCATCAGCAGGGGGGTGGATGGCTACACCTTC	CASISRGVDGYTF
TRBD1	TRBJ2-7	TRBV11-2	.	TGTGCCAGCAGCTTGTTGTCTGGGACAGGGGCCTACGAGCAGTACTTC	CASSLLSGTGAYEQYF
.	TRBJ2-6	TRBV28	.	TGTGCCAGCACCCTCTCTGGGGCCAACGTCCTGACTTTC	CASTLSGANVLTF
.	TRBJ1-4	TRBV9	.	TGTGCCAGCAGCGCGGCGGACGGAAAACTGTTTTTT	CASSAADGKLFF
TRBD1	TRBJ2-4	TRBV5-6	.	TGTGCCAGCAGCTCCCAGGGGGCGGGGAGGAACATTCAGTACTTC	CASSSQGAGRNIQYF
TRBD1	TRBJ2-3	TRBV7-9	.	TGTGCCAGCAGCCGTGGACAGGGCACAGATACGCAGTATTTT	CASSRGQGTDTQYF
.	TRBJ2-5	TRBV5-6	.	TGTGCCAGCAGCTACGGGACGGGAAGTCGGACCCAGTACTTC	CASSYGTGSRTQYF
TRBD2	TRBJ2-3	TRBV4-3	.	TGCGCCAGCAGCCGGATAGCGGGAATCACAGATACGCAGTATTTT	CASSRIAGITDTQYF
.	TRBJ2-5	TRBV6-6	.	TGTGCCAGCAGGGAGTGGGGCCAAGAGACCCAGTACTTC	CASREWGQETQYF
.	TRBJ2-5	TRBV4-2	.	TGTGCCAGCAGCCAATGGGGGGAGACCCAGTACTTC	CASSQWGETQYF